The 28 T cell receptor beta chains given below trace back to one sample, sequenced in a study of beta chain features in type 1 diabetes. Since all of the isolated RNA was reverse transcribed, expressed TCRB transcripts were what got sequenced. Generated by immunoSEQ multiplex PCR, the TCRdb table keeps only in-frame clones and is missing some. The sample consists of hundreds of thousands of clones, roughly 12% of them appearing once. Sequencing used naive CD4+ T cells from blood. The source of these receptors is a man aged 18 to 29 in good health.

This clone was found a few times. Here the CDR3 reads CASSPSPRSQETQYF. The CDR3 DNA follows: TGTGCCAGCAGCCCTTCCCCACGGTCCCAAGAGACCCAGTACTTC. The chain links TRBV7-2 to TRBJ2-5; D unresolved. The CDR3 is 15 residues long. Trimming removed 5 bases from V and 1 base from J, with 14 bases in between. The V gene's germline CDR1 is SGHTA and CDR2 FQGNSA. Combining the CDR3 with reference TRBV7-2 and TRBJ2-5 gives the whole variable domain GAGVSQSPSNKVTEKGKDVELRCDPISGHTALYWYRQSLGQGLEFLIYFQGNSAPDKSGLPSDRFSAERTGGSVSTLTIQRTQQEDSAVYLCASSPSPRSQETQYFGPGTRLLVL.

The chain combines TRBV19 with TRBJ2-5; 8 bases agree with TRBD1. The CDR3 is 14 residues long. Unmatched junction bases numbered 7, after V lost 7 bases and J lost 3 bases. Germline V gene data show CDR1 as LNHDA and CDR2 as SQIVND (reference sequence). CDR3 residues: CASTLGGQEETQYF. The CDR3 DNA reads as TGTGCCAGTACCCTGGGGGGACAGGAAGAGACCCAGTACTTC.

The chain has TRBV28 and TRBJ1-2; 10 nucleotides align to TRBD1. The germline V gene encodes CDR1 MDHEN and CDR2 SYDVKM. This CDR3 is 12 amino acids long. J was trimmed by 13 bases and V by 3 bases; bases with no gene match: 5. CDR3 sequence: CASSFSTGGLTF. CDR3 nucleotides: TGTGCCAGCAGTTTTTCGACAGGGGGCCTCACCTTC.

This clone has only a few counts. This rearrangement joins TRBV19 to TRBJ2-4; 8 nucleotides line up with TRBD1. The CDR3 has 15 amino acids. CDR1 and CDR2 from the germline V gene are LNHDA and SQIVND (reference sequence). Trimming removed 6 bases from V and 3 bases from J; junction bases left unmatched: 7. The CDR3 DNA reads as TGTGCCAGTAGCGGACCTACAGGGGGCAAAAACATTCAGTACTTC. The encoded protein is CASSGPTGGKNIQYF. Using reference TRBV19 and TRBJ2-4 for the parts outside the CDR3, the full variable domain is DGGITQSPKYLFRKEGQNVTLSCEQNLNHDAMYWYRQDPGQGLRLIYYSQIVNDFQKGDIAEGYSVSREKKESFPLTVTSAQKNPTAFYLCASSGPTGGKNIQYFGAGTRLSVL.

A word on this clone: Other DNA sequences from this sample encode an identical CDR3 as well. The chain carries TRBV7-9 and TRBJ2-7, with a tentative D call TRBD2 (5 bases). CDR3 length equals 11 residues. V was trimmed by 5 bases and J by 6 bases, leaving 8 bases between them. In germline, CDR1 is SEHNR, CDR2 FQNEAQ (reference sequence). In DNA form, the CDR3 reads TGTGCCAGCAGCCCGGGGTCCGAGCAGTACTTC. This codes for CASSPGSEQYF.

This clone was seen more than once but under ten times. The chain links TRBV4-3 to TRBJ2-7, with TRBD1 matching 7 bases. The CDR3 loop spans 15 amino acids. V shed 2 bases, J shed 0 bases, and the junction held 4 bases outside the gene matches. Germline V gene data show CDR1 as LGHNA and CDR2 as YSLEER. The chain's CDR3 is CASSQSDRDSYEQYF. The DNA for the CDR3 is TGCGCCAGCAGCCAAAGCGACAGGGACTCCTACGAGCAGTACTTC.

Only a few counts were recorded for this clone. The rearrangement links TRBV7-9 to TRBJ1-2, with D hard to call. Germline loops: CDR1 SEHNR, CDR2 FQNEAQ (reference sequence). The germline V and J ends were trimmed by 1 base and 8 bases, with 8 bases remaining between them. CDR3 size: 12 residues. The CDR3 here is CASSLDSGGYTF. CDR3 DNA sequence: TGTGCCAGCAGCTTAGATTCCGGGGGCTACACCTTC.

This chain joins TRBV7-9 and TRBJ2-7, with 10 bases aligning to TRBD1. The length of the CDR3 is 15 residues. Unmatched junction bases numbered 7, after V lost 3 bases and J lost 5 bases. The germline V gene has CDR1 SEHNR and CDR2 FQNEAQ (reference sequence). CDR3 bases: TGTGCCAGCAGCTTCTGGAGGACAGGGGGGAACGAGCAGTACTTC. This encodes CASSFWRTGGNEQYF. The variable domain in full, completed from reference TRBV7-9 and TRBJ2-7, reads DTGVSQNPRHKITKRGQNVTFRCDPISEHNRLYWYRQTLGQGPEFLTYFQNEAQLEKSRLLSDRFSAERPKGSFSTLEIQRTEQGDSAMYLCASSFWRTGGNEQYFGPGTRLTVT.

This clone came up a few times. The genes are TRBV14 and TRBJ2-3, with 9 bases lining up with TRBD2. Trimming at V came to 3 bases and at J to 2 bases, leaving 3 bases not matched to a gene. The germline V gene has CDR1 SGHDN and CDR2 FVKESK. The CDR3 length is 15 residues. The CDR3 protein is CASSHKRGATDTQYF. The CDR3 DNA reads TGTGCCAGCAGCCATAAGCGGGGGGCCACAGATACGCAGTATTTT.

The table lists this clone with a few counts. The chain uses TRBV27 and TRBJ2-5; the D gene is possibly TRBD1 (8 bases). V was pared by 3 bases and J by 6 bases, with 17 bases between. The CDR3 is made up of 15 amino acids. CDR1 is MNHEY and CDR2 is SMNVEV in the germline V gene (reference sequence). DNA for the CDR3: TGTGCCAGCAGTTTTGGGGGGAGGGACAGGAAGACCCAGTACTTC. Its protein product is CASSFGGRDRKTQYF.

This chain joins TRBV7-2 and TRBJ1-2; no clear D. This CDR3 comprises 13 residues. The ends were cut back, 5 bases at V and 3 bases at J, with 10 bases in the middle. Per germline, CDR1 SGHTA and CDR2 FQGNSA. The CDR3 protein is CASSPRVDYGYTF. CDR3 coding DNA: TGTGCCAGCAGCCCGAGGGTAGACTATGGCTACACCTTC.

The V call is TRBV19, the J call TRBJ2-5; no clear D. The CDR3 is 14 residues long. Germline V gene data show CDR1 as LNHDA and CDR2 as SQIVND (reference sequence). Trimming stripped 5 bases from V and 3 bases from J, with 13 bases between. The CDR3 sequence is CASSPRVGEETQYF. The CDR3 DNA sequence: TGTGCCAGTAGTCCCCGCGTCGGAGAAGAGACCCAGTACTTC.

This chain connects TRBV5-6 to TRBJ2-3; the D gene is possibly TRBD1 (6 bases). The CDR3 spans 15 residues. Germline lookup yields CDR1 SGHDT and CDR2 YYEEEE. The ends were cut back, 0 bases at V and 4 bases at J, with 12 bases in the middle. The CDR3 loop is CASSLGSGDADTQYF. The CDR3 DNA reads TGTGCCAGCAGCTTGGGATCAGGGGATGCAGATACGCAGTATTTT.

This clone has a handful of counts. The chain combines TRBV19 with TRBJ1-2, with 7 bases aligning to TRBD1. CDR1 and CDR2 (germline): LNHDA, SQIVND (reference sequence). This CDR3 comprises 13 residues. The V segment lost 4 bases and the J segment 3 bases; nucleotides outside the gene matches: 2. CDR3 in DNA: TGTGCCAGTAGTACAGGACAGGACTATGGCTACACCTTC. It specifies CASSTGQDYGYTF. The full variable domain, completed using reference TRBV19 and TRBJ1-2, is DGGITQSPKYLFRKEGQNVTLSCEQNLNHDAMYWYRQDPGQGLRLIYYSQIVNDFQKGDIAEGYSVSREKKESFPLTVTSAQKNPTAFYLCASSTGQDYGYTFGSGTRLTVV.

The rearrangement links TRBV10-3 to TRBJ2-2; D is perhaps TRBD2 (6 bases). With 0 bases removed from V and 4 bases from J, the gap between germline ends came to 9 bases. The CDR3 runs 15 residues. Germline V gene sequence: CDR1 ENHRY, CDR2 SYGVKD. The CDR3 sequence is CAISESRGRTGELFF. Written as DNA, the CDR3 is TGTGCCATCAGTGAGTCGCGGGGTCGCACCGGGGAGCTGTTTTTT.

V and J are TRBV28 and TRBJ2-3; 7 nucleotides align to TRBD1. Germline V lookup: CDR1 MDHEN, CDR2 SYDVKM. J lost 4 bases, V lost 3 bases, and 1 base had no gene match. This CDR3 region has 13 residues. The CDR3 nucleotides are TGTGCCAGCAGTTTGCAGGGGGCAGATACGCAGTATTTT. Translation: CASSLQGADTQYF.

This rearrangement joins TRBV7-3 to TRBJ2-3, with D maybe TRBD2 (6 bases). Germline V lookup: CDR1 SGHTA, CDR2 FQGTGA. Trimming pared 4 bases from V and 5 bases from J, leaving 19 bases between. This CDR3 has 16 residues. CDR3 protein: CASSWHTGLRVDTQYF. The CDR3 region has the DNA TGTGCCAGCAGCTGGCACACGGGACTGCGAGTAGATACGCAGTATTTT.

This clone was counted only a few times. The chain recombines TRBV5-1 with TRBJ1-1, with 8 bases aligning to TRBD1. V was pared by 2 bases and J by 4 bases, with 1 base of the junction left unmatched. The CDR3 contains 13 residues. Germline V gives CDR1 SGHRS, CDR2 YFSETQ. CDR3 coding DNA: TGCGCCAGCAGCTTAACAGGGGGCACTGAAGCTTTCTTT. This sequence encodes CASSLTGGTEAFF.

This clone has more than one count but fewer than ten. The V and J genes are TRBV11-2 and TRBJ2-1; D possibly corresponds to TRBD2 (6 bases). V gave up 3 bases and J gave up 7 bases, with 13 bases separating them. This CDR3 contains 14 residues. Germline CDR1 is SGHAT and CDR2 is FQNNGV. The CDR3 DNA is TGTGCCAGCAGCTTCCTTATCGGGGGAAATGAGCAGTTCTTC. This sequence encodes CASSFLIGGNEQFF. Supplemented by reference TRBV11-2 and TRBJ2-1, the full variable domain reads EAGVAQSPRYKIIEKRQSVAFWCNPISGHATLYWYQQILGQGPKLLIQFQNNGVVDDSQLPKDRFSAERLKGVDSTLKIQPAKLEDSAVYLCASSFLIGGNEQFFGPGTRLTVL.

This clone was seen only a few times. The chain couples TRBV2 to TRBJ2-1; the match to TRBD1 covers 10 bases. This CDR3 has 14 amino acids. Germline trimming cut 6 bases from V and 6 bases from J; bases unmatched to any gene: 5. Germline V gene lookup returns CDR1 SNHLY and CDR2 FYNNEI. CDR3 residues: CASRPGQGLNEQFF. For the CDR3, the DNA is TGTGCCAGCAGACCGGGACAGGGGCTCAATGAGCAGTTCTTC.

The chain links TRBV28 to TRBJ2-1, with 8 nucleotides matching TRBD2. Germline values: CDR1 MDHEN, CDR2 SYDVKM. The CDR3 spans 14 residues. With 2 bases clipped from V and 5 bases from J, the junction kept 2 bases outside the gene matches. CDR3 sequence: CASSLQRENNEQFF. The CDR3 DNA reads as TGTGCCAGCAGTTTACAGCGGGAGAACAATGAGCAGTTCTTC.

The chain combines TRBV18 with TRBJ2-5, with a possible D match to TRBD1 (5 bases). The CDR3 contains 15 residues. The germline V and J ends were trimmed by 1 base and 5 bases, with 14 bases remaining between them. The V gene's germline CDR1 is KGHSH and CDR2 LQKENI. The CDR3: CASSPRAGSWETQYF. The DNA of the CDR3 is TGTGCCAGCTCACCACGGGCAGGGTCTTGGGAGACCCAGTACTTC.

The chain joins TRBV28 to TRBJ1-2; no reliable D call. This CDR3 has 11 amino acids. Germline V CDR1 and CDR2: MDHEN, SYDVKM. Trimming left V 5 bases short and J 7 bases short, with 8 bases between. This CDR3 reads CASSTIFGYTF. The CDR3 DNA sequence: TGTGCCAGCAGTACTATATTTGGCTACACCTTC.

This clone was seen a few times. The rearrangement joins TRBV7-9 to TRBJ2-7; D ambiguous. Germline CDR1 and CDR2: SEHNR and FQNEAQ (reference sequence). There are 14 residues in the CDR3. The germline V and J ends were trimmed by 2 bases and 7 bases, with 15 bases remaining between them. The CDR3 DNA reads TGTGCCAGCAGCTTAAATACGGTGTGGAGTGAGCAGTACTTC. It is translated as CASSLNTVWSEQYF.

This clone showed up just a few times. The chain is built from TRBV18 and TRBJ2-1, with TRBD1 matching over 8 bases. CDR1 KGHSH and CDR2 LQKENI come from the germline V gene. The ends lost 3 bases at V and 9 bases at J; junction bases unmatched: 10. The CDR3 spans 15 residues. The CDR3 is CASSPSTGVSSEQFF. As DNA, the CDR3 is TGTGCCAGCTCACCCTCGACAGGGGTCTCGTCTGAGCAGTTCTTC.

This rearrangement joins TRBV5-1 to TRBJ1-4; no definite D call. Between the trimmed V and J ends, which lost 1 base and 3 bases, there was a span of 7 bases. The germline gives CDR1 SGHRS, CDR2 YFSETQ. The CDR3 has 14 residues. This CDR3 reads CASSLPGANEKLFF. The CDR3 DNA reads TGCGCCAGCAGCTTGCCGGGAGCTAATGAAAAACTGTTTTTT.

The gene calls are TRBV5-6 and TRBJ2-7, with TRBD1 matching over 8 bases. The CDR3 contains 13 residues. Trimming removed 3 bases from V and 5 bases from J; junction bases left unmatched: 4. From germline, CDR1 is SGHDT and CDR2 YYEEEE. For the CDR3, the DNA is TGTGCCAGCAGCTGGACAGGGTTCGACGAGCAGTACTTC. Translation gives CASSWTGFDEQYF.

This clone was picked up a small number of times. The chain couples TRBV28 to TRBJ1-5; 8 bases align to TRBD1. Germline lookup yields CDR1 MDHEN and CDR2 SYDVKM. V trimming: 6 bases; J trimming: 6 bases; junction bases outside the gene matches: 1. The CDR3 spans 12 residues. The CDR3 sequence: CASRTGAQPQHF. The CDR3, as DNA: TGTGCCAGCAGGACAGGGGCTCAGCCCCAGCATTTT.